This T cell receptor (beta chain) was sequenced in a study of identical twins (dated by TCRdb to the mid-2010s). A note on the overall study: To test whether fetal clonotypes persist, this study deep-sequenced TCR alpha and beta repertoires from monozygotic twins, from unrelated adults of various ages, and from cord blood. Replicate twin experiments were performed at different times using different library preparation protocols to rule out contamination. What the study reported, not specific to this receptor: Compared with coincidental sharing between unrelated individuals, out-of-frame TCR alpha sequences shared between twins had an excess of sequences with low generation probability. Abundant cord blood beta clonotypes carried fewer insertions; young adult naive repertoires showed a weaker similar trend, while memory repertoires showed none. A weaker excess of twin sharing was found in beta out-of-frame sequences because the signal-to-noise ratio was lowered by fewer shared sequences. Because the same donors could not be followed over many years, the conclusions relied on cross-sectional statistical analysis. Invariant T cells such as MAIT and iNKT could partly confound zero-insertion analyses, though diverse VJ usage argued against this for most clonotypes. Recombination models systematically underestimated out-of-frame TCR alpha sharing in monozygotic twins but agreed with sharing between unrelated individuals.

Comment on this clonotype: Its binding antigen is unknown. No per-base quality is available; no much larger clone lies one base away.

The receptor library was made with 5' RACE. The listed sequencing device is Illumina HiSeq 2000. Template switching added a universal primer binding site, and the final cDNA carried a unique molecular identifier that allowed TCR cDNA molecules to be counted accurately. Specific primers in the conserved constant-segment region were used to synthesize first-strand cDNA for the TCR alpha and beta chains. To control for contamination, each cDNA library was double barcoded with a SMART-Mk sample barcode plus Illumina barcodes. Two successive PCR steps introduced TruSeq adapter sequences along with Illumina sample barcodes. Sequencing of the TCR alpha and beta cDNA libraries was done on the Illumina HiSeq platform using custom primers. The study's own analysis went as follows. Unique molecular identifiers were extracted from raw reads with MiGEC, and CDR3 positions were determined with MiXCR. For each individual, recombination models were inferred using an EM algorithm with the repgenHMM and IGoR tools. Shared clonotype analysis was performed with the tcR package in R, normalizing sharing by the product of cloneset sizes. To study raw recombination free of thymic and clonal selection effects, out-of-frame nonproductive sequences were analyzed. TCRdb passed the public sequencing reads through fastp at Q25 and MiXCR, retaining productive beta sequences. Duplicate CDR3 protein sequences are folded into a single record with the most common DNA and genes. The V and J calls were not made by the authors but by TCRdb's processing. This sample holds roughly 720,000 distinct CDR3 sequences; 15% to 20% were observed only once. 13% of the sample rests with the top ten.

All donors were healthy Caucasians. The twin cohort comprised three pairs of female monozygotic twins, all aged roughly 18 to 30 years. Peripheral blood mononuclear cells were used as the source from which RNA for TCR libraries was isolated. The cysteine opens and the phenylalanine closes a CDR3 of 15 amino acids. The only DNA kept is the CDR3, 45 bases in frame from the first base. Germline trimming: 5 bases from V, 5 bases from J; junction bases outside gene matches: 9. For CDR1 and CDR2, the germline V gene lists SGHAT and FQNNGV. A further study also used this sample, focusing on T cells expressing NK-cell markers. As the second study states: In sorted CD3+CD56+NKG2C+, CD3+CD56+NKG2C- and CD3+CD56-NKG2C+ T-cell subsets from eight or nine donors, TCR beta-chain repertoires were profiled. Among the eight sequenced donors, seven were HCMV-seropositive and one was HCMV-seronegative. In several experiments an anti-gammadeltaTCR antibody was added to restrict sorting to alphabetaTCR-expressing T cells. For 6 or 7 donors, the dominant CD3+CD56+NKG2C+ clonotypes were among the top 10 CD8+ clonotypes and accounted for about 1.0-7.0% of CD8+ T cells. Those dominant clonotypes were again the most abundant among CD3+CD56-NKG2C+ cells in a few donors, at roughly 28.3-60.1%. Whether the expanded NKG2C-expressing T cell clones were specific for HCMV antigens was left unclear. Randomly selected healthy volunteers, three men and five women, were used as the eight sequenced donors. HCMV serostatus was determined by detecting HCMV-specific IgG in serum with a commercial ELISA kit. For several donors, bulk peripheral blood T-cell repertoires were additionally sequenced from unsorted PBMC. MIGEC was used to demultiplex reads and group the reads by UMI, and MiTCR was used to assemble and quantify clonotypes. To exclude erroneous sequences, any TCR cDNA sequence not supported by at least two reads was discarded. The tcR package was used for downstream repertoire analysis, and clonotypes were matched between fractions using CDR3 nucleotide sequence together with V segment. VDJmatch was used to annotate antigen specificity against VDJdb, with one amino acid substitution in CDR3 permitted.

This receptor was obtained from a woman aged 18-29 years in good health. This sequence uses TRBV11-2 and TRBJ1-5, with 7 bases aligning to TRBD1. The sample taken for sequencing was PBMCs. Read as DNA, the sequence is TGTGCCAGCAGCCGAAACAGGGGAAGGGATCAGCCCCAGCATTTT. Translation gives CASSRNRGRDQPQHF.